The entry below gives a single T cell receptor beta chain sequence along with its context. This entry belongs to a study of shared clonotypes between healthy human individuals. Sequencing was performed with immunoSEQ multiplex PCR; in TCRdb, only in-frame clones are kept and a portion is missing. This table holds about 520,000 clones, more than 65% found once. Germline trimming cut 5 bases from V and 8 bases from J; bases unmatched to any gene: 9. This CDR3 region has 16 residues. CDR1 SEHNR and CDR2 FQNEAQ come from the germline V gene (reference sequence). The chain carries TRBV7-9 and TRBJ2-1; 13 positions match TRBD2. The sequence was collected from a woman aged 40 to 50 in good health. Some clones in this sample may be carry-over from other donors' samples. Sample: PBMCs. The CDR3 spells CASSELAGGPRDEQFF. CDR3 sequence (DNA): TGTGCCAGCAGCGAACTAGCGGGAGGGCCGAGGGATGAGCAGTTCTTC.